This T cell receptor beta chain was observed in a study of shared clonotypes between healthy human individuals. This CDR3 spans 11 amino acids. Germline values: CDR1 MNHEY, CDR2 SMNVEV (reference sequence). Trimming stripped 5 bases from V and 4 bases from J, with 3 bases between. This clone has just a few counts. The protocol was immunoSEQ multiplex PCR, while the TCRdb copy is restricted to in-frame clones and leaves out a portion. The sample shows about a million clones, about 76% of them seen only once. This clonotype originated in a man younger than 30 in good health. This chain links TRBV27 with TRBJ2-1; D not certain. Sequenced: memory CD4+ T cells sorted from blood. Subset noted: CD45RA-negative fraction. The CDR3 bases are TGTGCCAGCAGTCGATACAATGAGCAGTTCTTC. Protein product: CASSRYNEQFF.